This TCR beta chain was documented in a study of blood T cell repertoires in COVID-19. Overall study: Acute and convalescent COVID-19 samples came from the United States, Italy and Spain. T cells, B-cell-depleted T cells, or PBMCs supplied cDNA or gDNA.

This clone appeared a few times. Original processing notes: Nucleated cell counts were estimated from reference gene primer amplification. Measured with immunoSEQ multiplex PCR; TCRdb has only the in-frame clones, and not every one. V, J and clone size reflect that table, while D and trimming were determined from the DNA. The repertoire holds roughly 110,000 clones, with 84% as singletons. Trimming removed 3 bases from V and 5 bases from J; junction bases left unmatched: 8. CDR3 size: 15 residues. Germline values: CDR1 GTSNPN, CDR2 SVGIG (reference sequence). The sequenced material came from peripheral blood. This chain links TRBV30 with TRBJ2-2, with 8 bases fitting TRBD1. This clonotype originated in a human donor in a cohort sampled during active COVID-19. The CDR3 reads CAWRQRTGRTGELFF. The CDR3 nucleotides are TGTGCCTGGAGGCAACGGACAGGGAGGACCGGGGAGCTGTTTTTT. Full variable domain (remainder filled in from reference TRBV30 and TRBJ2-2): SQTIHQWPATLVQPVGSPLSLECTVEGTSNPNLYWYRQAAGRGLQLLFYSVGIGQISSEVPQNLSASRPQDRQFILSSKKLLLSDSGFYLCAWRQRTGRTGELFFGEGSRLTVL.